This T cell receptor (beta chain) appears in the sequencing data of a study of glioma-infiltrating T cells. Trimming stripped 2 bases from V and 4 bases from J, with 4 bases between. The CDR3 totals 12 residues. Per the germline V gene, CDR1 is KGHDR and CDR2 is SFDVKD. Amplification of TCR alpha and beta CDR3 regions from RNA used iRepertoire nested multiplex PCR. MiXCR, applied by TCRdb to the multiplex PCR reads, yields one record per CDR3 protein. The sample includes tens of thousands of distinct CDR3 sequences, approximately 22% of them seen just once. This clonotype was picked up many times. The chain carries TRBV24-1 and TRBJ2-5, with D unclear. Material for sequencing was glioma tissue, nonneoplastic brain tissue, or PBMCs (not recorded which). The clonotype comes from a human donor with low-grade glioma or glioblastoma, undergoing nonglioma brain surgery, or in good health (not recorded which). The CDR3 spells CATSDSGETQYF. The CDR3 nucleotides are TGTGCCACCAGTGATTCGGGAGAGACCCAGTACTTC.